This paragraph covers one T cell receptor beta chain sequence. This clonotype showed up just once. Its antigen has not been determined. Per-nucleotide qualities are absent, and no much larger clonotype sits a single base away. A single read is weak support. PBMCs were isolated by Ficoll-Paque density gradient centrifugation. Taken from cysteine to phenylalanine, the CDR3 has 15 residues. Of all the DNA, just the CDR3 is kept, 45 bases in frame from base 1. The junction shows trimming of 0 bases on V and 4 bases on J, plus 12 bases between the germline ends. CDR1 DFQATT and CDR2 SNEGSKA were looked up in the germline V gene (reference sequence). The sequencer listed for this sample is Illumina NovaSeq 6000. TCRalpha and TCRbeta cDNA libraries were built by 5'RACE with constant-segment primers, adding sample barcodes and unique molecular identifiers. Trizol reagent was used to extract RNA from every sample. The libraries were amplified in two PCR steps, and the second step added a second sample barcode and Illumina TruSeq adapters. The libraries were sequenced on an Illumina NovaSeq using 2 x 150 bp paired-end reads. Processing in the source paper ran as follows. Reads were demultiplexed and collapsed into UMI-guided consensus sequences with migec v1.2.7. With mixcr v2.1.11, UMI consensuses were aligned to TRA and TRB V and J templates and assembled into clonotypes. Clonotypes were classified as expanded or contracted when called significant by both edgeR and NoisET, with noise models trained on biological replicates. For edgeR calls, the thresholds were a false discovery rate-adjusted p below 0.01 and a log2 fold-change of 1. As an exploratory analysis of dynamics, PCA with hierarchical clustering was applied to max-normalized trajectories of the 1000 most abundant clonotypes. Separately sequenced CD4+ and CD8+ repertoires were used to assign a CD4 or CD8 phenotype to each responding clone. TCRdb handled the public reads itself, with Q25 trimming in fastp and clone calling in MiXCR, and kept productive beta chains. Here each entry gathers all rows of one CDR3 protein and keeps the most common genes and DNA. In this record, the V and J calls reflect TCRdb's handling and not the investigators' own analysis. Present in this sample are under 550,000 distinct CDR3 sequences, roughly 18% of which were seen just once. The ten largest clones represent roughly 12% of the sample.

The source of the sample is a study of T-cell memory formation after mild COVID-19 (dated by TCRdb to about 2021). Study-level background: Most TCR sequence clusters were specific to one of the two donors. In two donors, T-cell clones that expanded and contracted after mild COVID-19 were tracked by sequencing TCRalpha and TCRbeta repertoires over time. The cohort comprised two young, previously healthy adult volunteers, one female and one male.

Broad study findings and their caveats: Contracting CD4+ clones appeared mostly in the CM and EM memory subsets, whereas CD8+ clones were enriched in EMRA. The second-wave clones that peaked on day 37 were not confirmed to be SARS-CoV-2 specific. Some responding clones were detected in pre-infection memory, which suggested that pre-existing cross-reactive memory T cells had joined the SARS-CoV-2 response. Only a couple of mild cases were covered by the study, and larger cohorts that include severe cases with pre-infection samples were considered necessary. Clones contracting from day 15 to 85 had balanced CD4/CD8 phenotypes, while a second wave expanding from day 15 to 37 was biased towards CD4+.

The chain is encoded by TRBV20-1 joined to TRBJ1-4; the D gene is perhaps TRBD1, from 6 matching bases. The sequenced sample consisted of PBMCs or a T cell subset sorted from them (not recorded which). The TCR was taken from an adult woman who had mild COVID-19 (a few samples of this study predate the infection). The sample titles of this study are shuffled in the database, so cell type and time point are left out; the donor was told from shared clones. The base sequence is TGCAGTGCTAGAGATTTGGGGGCTAATAATGAAAAACTGTTTTTT. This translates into CSARDLGANNEKLFF.